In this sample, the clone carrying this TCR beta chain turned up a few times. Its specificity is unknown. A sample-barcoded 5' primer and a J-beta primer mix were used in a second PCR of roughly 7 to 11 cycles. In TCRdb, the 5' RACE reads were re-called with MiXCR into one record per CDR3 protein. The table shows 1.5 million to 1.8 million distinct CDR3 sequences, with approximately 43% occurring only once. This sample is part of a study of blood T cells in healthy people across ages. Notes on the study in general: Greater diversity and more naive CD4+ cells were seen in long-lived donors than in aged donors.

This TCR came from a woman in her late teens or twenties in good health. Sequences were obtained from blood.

DNA for the CDR3: TGTGCCAGCAGCCTGACCCTCTATGGAGGGGGAAACTATGGCTACACCTTC. It specifies CASSLTLYGGGNYGYTF. The chain has TRBV5-5 and TRBJ1-2; D is perhaps TRBD1 (6 bases). The CDR3 contains 17 residues. The germline V and J ends were trimmed by 4 bases and 2 bases, with 21 bases remaining between them. Germline CDR1 is SGHKS and CDR2 is YYEKEE (reference sequence).